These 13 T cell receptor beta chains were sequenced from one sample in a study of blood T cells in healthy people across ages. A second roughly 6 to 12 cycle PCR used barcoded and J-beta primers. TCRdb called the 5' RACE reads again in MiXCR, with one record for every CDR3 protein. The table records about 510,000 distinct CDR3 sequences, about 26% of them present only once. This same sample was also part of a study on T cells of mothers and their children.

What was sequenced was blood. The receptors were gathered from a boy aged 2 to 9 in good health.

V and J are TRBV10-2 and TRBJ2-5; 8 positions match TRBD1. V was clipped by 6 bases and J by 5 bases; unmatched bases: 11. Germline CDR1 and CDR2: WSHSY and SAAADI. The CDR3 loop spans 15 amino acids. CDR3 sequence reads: CASRPRQGLWETQYF. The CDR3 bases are TGCGCCAGCAGGCCCCGACAGGGGCTGTGGGAGACCCAGTACTTC.

The CDR3: CASKSRGLNQPQHF. The CDR3 region has the DNA TGCGCCAGCAAGAGCAGGGGACTTAATCAGCCCCAGCATTTT. V usage is TRBV10-2 and J usage is TRBJ1-5; weak D call: TRBD1 (6 bases). The CDR3 sequence is 14 residues long. V was cut by 7 bases and J by 4 bases, with 14 bases left in between. The germline V gene encodes CDR1 WSHSY and CDR2 SAAADI.

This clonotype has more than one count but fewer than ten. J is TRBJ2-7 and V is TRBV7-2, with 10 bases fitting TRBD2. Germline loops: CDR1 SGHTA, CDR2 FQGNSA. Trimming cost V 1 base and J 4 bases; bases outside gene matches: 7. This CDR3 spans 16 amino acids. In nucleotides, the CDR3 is TGTGCCAGCAGCTTAGTGAAGCGGGGGGGCCTTTACGAGCAGTACTTC. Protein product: CASSLVKRGGLYEQYF.

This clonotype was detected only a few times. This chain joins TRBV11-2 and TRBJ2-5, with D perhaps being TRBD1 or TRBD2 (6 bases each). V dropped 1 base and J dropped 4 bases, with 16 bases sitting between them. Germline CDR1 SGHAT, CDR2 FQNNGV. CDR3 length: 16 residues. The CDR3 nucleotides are TGTGCCAGCAGCTTAGGTCAAGGGGGAGGAACAGAGACCCAGTACTTC. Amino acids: CASSLGQGGGTETQYF.

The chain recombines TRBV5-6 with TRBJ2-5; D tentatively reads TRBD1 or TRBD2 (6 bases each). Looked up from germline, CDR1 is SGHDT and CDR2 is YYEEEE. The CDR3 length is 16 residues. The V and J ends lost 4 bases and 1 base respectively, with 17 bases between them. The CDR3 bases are TGTGCCAGCAGCCCAGTCGGATGGGGGGCCCAAGAGACCCAGTACTTC. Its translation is CASSPVGWGAQETQYF.

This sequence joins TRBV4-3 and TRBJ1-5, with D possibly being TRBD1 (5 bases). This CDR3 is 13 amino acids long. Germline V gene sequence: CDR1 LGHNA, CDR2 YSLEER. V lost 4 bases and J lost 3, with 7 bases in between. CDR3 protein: CASSPDINQPQHF. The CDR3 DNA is TGCGCCAGCAGCCCGGACATCAATCAGCCCCAGCATTTT.

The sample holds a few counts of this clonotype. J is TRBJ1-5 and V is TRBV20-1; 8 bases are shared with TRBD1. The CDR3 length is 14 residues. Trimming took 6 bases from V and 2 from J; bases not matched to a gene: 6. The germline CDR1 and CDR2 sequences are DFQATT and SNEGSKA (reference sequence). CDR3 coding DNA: TGCAGTGCCGACTTGGACAGGGGCAATCAGCCCCAGCATTTT. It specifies CSADLDRGNQPQHF.

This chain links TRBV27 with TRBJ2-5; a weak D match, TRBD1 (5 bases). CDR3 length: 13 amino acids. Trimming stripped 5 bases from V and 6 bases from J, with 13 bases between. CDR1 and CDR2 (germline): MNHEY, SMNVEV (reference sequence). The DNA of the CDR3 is TGTGCCAGCAGTCCCGACAGTGTAAAGACCCAGTACTTC. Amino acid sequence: CASSPDSVKTQYF.

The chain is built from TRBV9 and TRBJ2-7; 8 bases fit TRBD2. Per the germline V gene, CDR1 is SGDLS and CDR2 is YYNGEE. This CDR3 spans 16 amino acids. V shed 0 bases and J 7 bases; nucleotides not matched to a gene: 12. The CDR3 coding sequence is TGTGCCAGCAGCGTAGGTCTCGCGGGGGGCCCCAGGGAGCAGTACTTC. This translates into CASSVGLAGGPREQYF.

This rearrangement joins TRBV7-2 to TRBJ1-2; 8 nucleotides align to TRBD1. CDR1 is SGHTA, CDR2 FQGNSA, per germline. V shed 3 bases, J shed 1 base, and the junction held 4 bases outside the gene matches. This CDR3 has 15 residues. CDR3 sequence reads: CASSFLQGGNYGYTF. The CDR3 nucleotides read TGTGCCAGCAGCTTCCTACAGGGGGGTAACTATGGCTACACCTTC.

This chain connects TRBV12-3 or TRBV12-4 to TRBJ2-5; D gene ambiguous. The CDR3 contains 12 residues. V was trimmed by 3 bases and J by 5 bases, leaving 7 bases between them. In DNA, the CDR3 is TGTGCCAGCAGTTTTCAATTGGAGACCCAGTACTTC. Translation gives CASSFQLETQYF.

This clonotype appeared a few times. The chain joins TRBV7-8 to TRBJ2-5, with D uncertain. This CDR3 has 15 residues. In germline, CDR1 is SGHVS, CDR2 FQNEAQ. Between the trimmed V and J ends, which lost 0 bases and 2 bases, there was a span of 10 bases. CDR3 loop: CASSLAWAPQETQYF. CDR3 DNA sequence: TGTGCCAGCAGCTTAGCGTGGGCACCTCAAGAGACCCAGTACTTC.

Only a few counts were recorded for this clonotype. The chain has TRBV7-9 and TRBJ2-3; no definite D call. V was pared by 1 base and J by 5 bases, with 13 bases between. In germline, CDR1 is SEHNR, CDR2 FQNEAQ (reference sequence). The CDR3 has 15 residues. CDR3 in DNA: TGTGCCAGCAGCTTAGGATACGAGTACATAGATACGCAGTATTTT. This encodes CASSLGYEYIDTQYF.